These T cell receptor beta chains were read from a single sample in a study of shared clonotypes between healthy human individuals. The repertoire was sequenced with immunoSEQ multiplex PCR; TCRdb's copy has only in-frame clones and lacks some. The data contain some 2,100,000 clones, more than 90% of them singletons. Material for sequencing was naive CD4+ T cells sorted from blood. These receptors were taken from a man aged 18 to 29 in good health. Both conserved end residues are part of each CDR3. The D gene is left open where the match is weak. Size is stated for part of the rows, as once, few or many counts, or as a class when the clone is expanded.

once TRBD1 TRBJ1-6 TRBV6-1 TGTGCCAGCAGTCTAGACAGGGCCTATTCACCCCTCCACTTT CASSLDRAYSPLHF
NA NA TRBJ2-7 TRBV18 TGTGCCAGCTCGTCAAATTCCTACGAGCAGTACTTC CASSSNSYEQYF
once NA TRBJ2-2 TRBV7-2 TGTGCCAGCAGATTAGTAGGCGCCGGGGAGCTGTTTTTT CASRLVGAGELFF
NA NA TRBJ1-1 TRBV9 TGTGCCAGCAGCCCAGACCCCTCTATGAACACTGAAGCTTTCTTT CASSPDPSMNTEAFF
NA TRBD1 TRBJ1-4 TRBV11-2 TGTGCCAGCAGCTTATCTGGGACAGGGAATGAAAAACTGTTTTTT CASSLSGTGNEKLFF
NA NA TRBJ2-7 TRBV7-8 TGTGCCAGCAGTTCAATAGACAGAACCTACGAGCAGTACTTC CASSSIDRTYEQYF
NA TRBD2 TRBJ2-3 TRBV11-3 TGTGCCAGCAGTCTTAGCGGGGCCACAGATACGCAGTATTTT CASSLSGATDTQYF
once NA TRBJ1-2 TRBV19 TGTGCCAGTAGTACCGGGACACTGAATGGCTACACCTTC CASSTGTLNGYTF
NA TRBD1 TRBJ1-2 TRBV30 TGTGCCTGGAGCGACAGGGTAGACTATGGCTACACCTTC CAWSDRVDYGYTF
NA NA TRBJ2-7 TRBV5-1 TGCGCCAGCAGCCCTAGACAGAGATACGAGCAGTACTTC CASSPRQRYEQYF
NA NA TRBJ2-1 TRBV6-5 TGTGCCAGCAGTAGGAGGAATGAGCAGTTCTTC CASSRRNEQFF
NA TRBD1 TRBJ2-7 TRBV2 TGTGCCAGCAGAGCCGGGACAGAATCCTACGAGCAGTACTTC CASRAGTESYEQYF
once NA TRBJ2-5 TRBV4-3 TGCGCCAGCAGCCAAGAACGAGGGGCAGGGGAGACCCAGTACTTC CASSQERGAGETQYF
NA NA TRBJ2-7 TRBV27 TGTGCCAGCAGTTTATCCCCGACTACCTCTTCCTACGAGCAGTACTTC CASSLSPTTSSYEQYF
NA NA TRBJ1-2 TRBV30 TGTGCCTGGAGTGAGCAGGTAGATGGCTACACCTTC CAWSEQVDGYTF
NA TRBD2 TRBJ2-1 TRBV7-2 TGTGCCAGCAGCTTGGGACTAGCGGGAGTGAGTGAGCAGTTCTTC CASSLGLAGVSEQFF
NA TRBD1 TRBJ1-2 TRBV29-1 TGCAGCGTTGGATCAGGGGGCAAGGCCTATGGCTACACCTTC CSVGSGGKAYGYTF
NA NA TRBJ2-2 TRBV7-8 TGTGCCAGCAGCTTAGCTAGGACACACCCAATAAACACCGGGGAGCTGTTTTTT CASSLARTHPINTGELFF
few TRBD2 TRBJ2-1 TRBV18 TGTGCCAGCTCACCACTAGCGGGGTCCTACAATGAGCAGTTCTTC CASSPLAGSYNEQFF
NA NA TRBJ1-6 TRBV9 TGTGCCAGCAGCACTAACGGTTCCCCCAAATCACCCCTCCACTTT CASSTNGSPKSPLHF
NA TRBD1 TRBJ2-5 TRBV19 TGTGCCAGTAGTTCGGGACAGGGCGACGAGACCCAGTACTTC CASSSGQGDETQYF
NA TRBD1 TRBJ1-2 TRBV6-1 TGTGCCAGCAGTGGAGCCGGGACAGCCAACTATGGCTACACCTTC CASSGAGTANYGYTF
NA TRBD2 TRBJ2-1 TRBV29-1 TGCAGCGTTGAAACGGGAGCGGGAGGCCTACTGAATGAGCAGTTCTTC CSVETGAGGLLNEQFF
NA NA TRBJ2-1 TRBV7-8 TGTGCCAGCAGTTCCGGACGGGTTACCTACAATGAGCAGTTCTTC CASSSGRVTYNEQFF
NA NA TRBJ2-5 TRBV18 TGTGCCACCAGGGGAGAGGTCTACCCCGAAGAGACCCAGTACTTC CATRGEVYPEETQYF
NA NA TRBJ2-1 TRBV30 TGTGCCTGGGACCCGCCCCTAGTAAATGAGCAGTTCTTC CAWDPPLVNEQFF
once TRBD2 TRBJ2-7 TRBV6-1 TGTGCCAGCGTTACGACTAGCGGGAGTCGGGAGCAGTACTTC CASVTTSGSREQYF
NA NA TRBJ2-1 TRBV6-6 TGTGCCAGCAGTTACGCCCCAGTCAATGAGCAGTTCTTC CASSYAPVNEQFF
NA NA TRBJ2-1 TRBV11-3 TGTGCCAGCAGCGGGAGCATAAACAATGAGCAGTTCTTC CASSGSINNEQFF
NA NA TRBJ1-2 TRBV21-1 TGTGCCAGCAGCAAGGGTATGAGGGGGCGAGAGGGCTACACCTTC CASSKGMRGREGYTF
NA NA TRBJ2-3 TRBV10-1 TGCGCCAGCAAGTGGCAGCGCTTGGATACGCAGTATTTT CASKWQRLDTQYF
NA TRBD1 TRBJ1-1 TRBV6-5 TGTGCCAGCAGTACCTACAGACAGGGGGCTGAAGCTTTCTTT CASSTYRQGAEAFF
NA NA TRBJ1-2 TRBV5-1 TGCGCCAGCAGCTCTGACGCAAGCTATGGCTACACCTTC CASSSDASYGYTF
once NA TRBJ1-1 TRBV5-1 TGCGCCAGCAGCTTGGCCATGGGGCCCTTTAAGACTGAAGCTTTCTTT CASSLAMGPFKTEAFF
NA NA TRBJ1-5 TRBV6-5 TGTGCCAGCAGGTCGGTCGGTCAGCCCCAGCATTTT CASRSVGQPQHF
NA TRBD1 TRBJ2-5 TRBV4-1 TGCGCCAGCAGCCAAGAGCCGGGACAGGGGCAAGAGACCCAGTACTTC CASSQEPGQGQETQYF
NA TRBD2 TRBJ2-1 TRBV28 TGTGCCAGCAGTTTTCAAGCGGGGGGGCCGTCCGAGGAGCAGTTCTTC CASSFQAGGPSEEQFF
NA TRBD2 TRBJ2-7 TRBV11-2 TGTGCCAGCAGCCCGACTAGCGGGAAGCCCGAGCAGTACTTC CASSPTSGKPEQYF
NA TRBD1 TRBJ2-7 TRBV4-1 TGCGCCAGCAGCCAGGCGGGACAGGGCTACGAGCAGTACTTC CASSQAGQGYEQYF
NA TRBD1 TRBJ2-3 TRBV5-1 TGCGCCAGCAGCTCCACGGGACAGGCGTGGGATACGCAGTATTTT CASSSTGQAWDTQYF
NA TRBD2 TRBJ2-5 TRBV2 TGTGCCAGCAGTGGGTATCTAGCGGCCCGCCAAGAGACCCAGTACTTC CASSGYLAARQETQYF
NA NA TRBJ2-7 TRBV6-1 TGTGCCAGCAGTGAGTACCAGCCCTACGAGCAGTACTTC CASSEYQPYEQYF